This record covers a single T cell receptor beta chain. Other nucleotide sequences from this sample produce the same CDR3. The sample is drawn from a study of blood T cell repertoires in COVID-19. Overall study: PBMCs, B-cell-depleted T cells, or T cells provided the cDNA or gDNA that made up the material.

With 4 bases removed from V and 0 bases from J, the gap between germline ends came to 16 bases. This CDR3 contains 16 residues. Germline CDR1 and CDR2: SGHRS and YFSETQ. The assay was immunoSEQ multiplex PCR, and TCRdb's table has in-frame clones only and misses some. The sample records just over 300,000 clones, around 86% being singletons. Participants' reported clinical history set cohort assignment. Sequenced sample: PBMCs or T cells enriched from blood (not recorded which). The rearrangement uses TRBV5-1 and TRBJ1-2; D is perhaps TRBD1 (5 bases). The origin of this receptor is a man aged 25-45 years who had recovered from COVID-19. The CDR3 DNA reads as TGCGCCAGCAGCCTGGGGCGGGGGGTTTCTAACTATGGCTACACCTTC. This encodes CASSLGRGVSNYGYTF.